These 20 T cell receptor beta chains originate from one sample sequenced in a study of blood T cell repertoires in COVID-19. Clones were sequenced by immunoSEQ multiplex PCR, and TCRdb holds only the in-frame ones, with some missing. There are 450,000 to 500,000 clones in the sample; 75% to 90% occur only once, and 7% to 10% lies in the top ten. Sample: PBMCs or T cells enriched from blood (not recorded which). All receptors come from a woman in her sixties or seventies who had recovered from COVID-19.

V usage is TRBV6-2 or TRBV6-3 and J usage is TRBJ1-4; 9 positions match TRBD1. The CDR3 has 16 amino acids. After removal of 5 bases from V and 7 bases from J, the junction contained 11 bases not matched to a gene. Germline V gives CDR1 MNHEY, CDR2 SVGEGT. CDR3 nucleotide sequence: TGTGCCAGCAGTGCGACCGGGACAGGGTTTCGTGAAAAACTGTTTTTT. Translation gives CASSATGTGFREKLFF.

CDR3 in DNA: TGTGCCAGCAGCCCTAGCAGCACCTATAATTCACCCCTCCACTTT. This sequence encodes CASSPSSTYNSPLHF. The chain couples TRBV28 to TRBJ1-6; the D is unclear. With 6 bases removed from V and 2 bases from J, the gap between germline ends came to 11 bases. Germline CDR1 MDHEN, CDR2 SYDVKM. This CDR3 is built from 15 residues.

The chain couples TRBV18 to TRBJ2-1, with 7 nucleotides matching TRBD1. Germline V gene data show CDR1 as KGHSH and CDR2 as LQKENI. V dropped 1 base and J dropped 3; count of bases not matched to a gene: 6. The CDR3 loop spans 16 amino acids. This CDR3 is CASSPLGQAVYNEQFF. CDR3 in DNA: TGTGCCAGCTCACCACTTGGACAGGCCGTCTACAATGAGCAGTTCTTC.

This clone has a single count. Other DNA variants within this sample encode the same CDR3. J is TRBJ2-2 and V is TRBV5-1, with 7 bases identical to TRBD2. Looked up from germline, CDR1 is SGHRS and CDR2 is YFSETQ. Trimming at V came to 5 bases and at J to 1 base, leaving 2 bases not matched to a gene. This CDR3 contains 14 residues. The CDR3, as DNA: TGCGCCAGCAGAGCGGGGTTGAACACCGGGGAGCTGTTTTTT. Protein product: CASRAGLNTGELFF. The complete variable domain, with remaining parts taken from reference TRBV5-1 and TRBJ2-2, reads KAGVTQTPRYLIKTRGQQVTLSCSPISGHRSVSWYQQTPGQGLQFLFEYFSETQRNKGNFPGRFSGRQFSNSRSEMNVSTLELGDSALYLCASRAGLNTGELFFGEGSRLTVL.

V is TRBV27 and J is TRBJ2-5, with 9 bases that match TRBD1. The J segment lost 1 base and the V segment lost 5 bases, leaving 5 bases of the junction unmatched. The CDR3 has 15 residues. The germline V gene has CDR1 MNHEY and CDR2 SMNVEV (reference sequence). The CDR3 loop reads CASSQWGQGQETQYF. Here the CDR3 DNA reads TGTGCCAGCAGTCAATGGGGACAGGGCCAAGAGACCCAGTACTTC.

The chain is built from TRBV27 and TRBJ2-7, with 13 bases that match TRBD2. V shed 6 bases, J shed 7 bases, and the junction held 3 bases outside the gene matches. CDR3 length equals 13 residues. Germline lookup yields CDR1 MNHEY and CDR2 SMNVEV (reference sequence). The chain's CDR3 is CASRTSGGREQYF. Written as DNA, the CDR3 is TGTGCCAGCAGGACTAGCGGGGGGCGTGAGCAGTACTTC.

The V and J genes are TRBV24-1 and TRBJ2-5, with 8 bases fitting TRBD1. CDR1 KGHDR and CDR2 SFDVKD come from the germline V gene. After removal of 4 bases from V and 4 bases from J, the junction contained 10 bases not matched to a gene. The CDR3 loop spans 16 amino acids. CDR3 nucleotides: TGTGCCACCAGTGACCCAGGGACAGGTCAAGGAGAGACCCAGTACTTC. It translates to CATSDPGTGQGETQYF.

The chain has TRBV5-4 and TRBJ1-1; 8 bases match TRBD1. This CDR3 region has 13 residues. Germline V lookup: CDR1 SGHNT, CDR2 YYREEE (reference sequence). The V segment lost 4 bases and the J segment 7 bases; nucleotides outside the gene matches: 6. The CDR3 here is CASSTDRVIEAFF. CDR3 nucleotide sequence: TGTGCCAGCAGCACGGACAGGGTGATTGAAGCTTTCTTT.

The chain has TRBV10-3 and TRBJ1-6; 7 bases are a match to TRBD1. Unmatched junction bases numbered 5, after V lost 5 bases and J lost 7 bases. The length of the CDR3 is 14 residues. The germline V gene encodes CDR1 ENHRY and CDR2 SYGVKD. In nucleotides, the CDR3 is TGTGCCATCAGTAAGGGACAGAACAATTCACCCCTCCACTTT. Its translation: CAISKGQNNSPLHF.

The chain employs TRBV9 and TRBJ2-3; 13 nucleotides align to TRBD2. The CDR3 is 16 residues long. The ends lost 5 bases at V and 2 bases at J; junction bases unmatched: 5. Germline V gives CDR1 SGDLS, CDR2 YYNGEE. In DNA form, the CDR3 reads TGTGCCAGCAGTTCGACTAGCGGGGGGCACACAGATACGCAGTATTTT. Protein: CASSSTSGGHTDTQYF.

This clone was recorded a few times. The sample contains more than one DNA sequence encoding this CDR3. The CDR3 is CASSRGNEQFF. The CDR3 DNA sequence: TGTGCCAGCAGCCGAGGCAATGAGCAGTTCTTC. V usage is TRBV6-5 and J usage is TRBJ2-1; D is undetermined. V was cut by 6 bases and J by 6 bases, with 6 bases left in between. The germline gives CDR1 MNHEY, CDR2 SVGAGI. The CDR3 covers 11 residues.

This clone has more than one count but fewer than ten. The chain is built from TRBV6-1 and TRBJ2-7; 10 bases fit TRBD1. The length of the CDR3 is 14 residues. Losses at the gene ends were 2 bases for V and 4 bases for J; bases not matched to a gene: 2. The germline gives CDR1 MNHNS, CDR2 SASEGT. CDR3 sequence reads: CASSERQGAYEQYF. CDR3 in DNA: TGTGCCAGCAGTGAAAGACAGGGGGCTTACGAGCAGTACTTC.

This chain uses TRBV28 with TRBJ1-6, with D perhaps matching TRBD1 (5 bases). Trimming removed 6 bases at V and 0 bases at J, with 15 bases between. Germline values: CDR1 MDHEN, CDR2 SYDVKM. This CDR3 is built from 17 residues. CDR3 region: CASRMGLLISYNSPLHF. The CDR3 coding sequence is TGTGCCAGCAGGATGGGACTCCTTATCTCCTATAATTCACCCCTCCACTTT. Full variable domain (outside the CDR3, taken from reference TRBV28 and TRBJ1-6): DVKVTQSSRYLVKRTGEKVFLECVQDMDHENMFWYRQDPGLGLRLIYFSYDVKMKEKGDIPEGYSVSREKKERFSLILESASTNQTSMYLCASRMGLLISYNSPLHFGNGTRLTVT.

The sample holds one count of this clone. The CDR3 reads CASSQGTGFQETQYF. The CDR3 DNA follows: TGTGCCAGCAGCCAAGGGACAGGGTTCCAAGAGACCCAGTACTTC. The rearrangement links TRBV2 to TRBJ2-5, with TRBD1 matching over 9 bases. The CDR3 is 15 residues long. Germline V gene lookup returns CDR1 SNHLY and CDR2 FYNNEI. V lost 6 bases to trimming and J lost 1 base; unmatched junction nucleotides: 6.

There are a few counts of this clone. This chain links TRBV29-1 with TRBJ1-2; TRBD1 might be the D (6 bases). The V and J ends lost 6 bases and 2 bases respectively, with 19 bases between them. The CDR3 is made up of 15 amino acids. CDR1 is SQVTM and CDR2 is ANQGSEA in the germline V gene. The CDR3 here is CSVEPGQKSNYGYTF. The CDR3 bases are TGCAGCGTCGAACCCGGACAGAAATCCAACTATGGCTACACCTTC.

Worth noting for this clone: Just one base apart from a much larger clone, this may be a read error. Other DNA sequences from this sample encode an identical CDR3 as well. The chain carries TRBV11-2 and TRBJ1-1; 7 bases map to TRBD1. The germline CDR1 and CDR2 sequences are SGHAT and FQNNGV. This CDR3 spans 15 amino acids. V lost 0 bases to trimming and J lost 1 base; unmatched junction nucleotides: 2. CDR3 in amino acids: CASSLEPGGNTEAFF. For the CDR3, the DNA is TGTGCCAGCAGCTTAGAACCAGGGGGGAACACTGAAGCTTTCTTT.

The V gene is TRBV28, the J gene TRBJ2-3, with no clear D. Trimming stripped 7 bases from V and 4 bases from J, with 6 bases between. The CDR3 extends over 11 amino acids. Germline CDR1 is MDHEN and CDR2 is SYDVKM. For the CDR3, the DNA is TGTGCCAGCATCTCGGCAGATACGCAGTATTTT. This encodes CASISADTQYF. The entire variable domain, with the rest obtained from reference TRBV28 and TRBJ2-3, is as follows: DVKVTQSSRYLVKRTGEKVFLECVQDMDHENMFWYRQDPGLGLRLIYFSYDVKMKEKGDIPEGYSVSREKKERFSLILESASTNQTSMYLCASISADTQYFGPGTRLTVL.

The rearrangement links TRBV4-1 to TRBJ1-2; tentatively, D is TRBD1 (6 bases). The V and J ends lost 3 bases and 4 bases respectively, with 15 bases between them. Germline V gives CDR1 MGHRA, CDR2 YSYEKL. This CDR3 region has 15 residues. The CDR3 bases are TGCGCCAGCAGCCAGTCGGACAGCGGCATCTATGGCTACACCTTC. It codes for CASSQSDSGIYGYTF.

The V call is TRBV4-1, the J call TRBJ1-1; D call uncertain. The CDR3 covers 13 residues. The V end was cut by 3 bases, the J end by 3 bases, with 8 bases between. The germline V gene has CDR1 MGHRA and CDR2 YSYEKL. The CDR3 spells CASSQSGYTEAFF. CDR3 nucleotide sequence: TGCGCCAGCAGCCAGTCAGGCTACACTGAAGCTTTCTTT.

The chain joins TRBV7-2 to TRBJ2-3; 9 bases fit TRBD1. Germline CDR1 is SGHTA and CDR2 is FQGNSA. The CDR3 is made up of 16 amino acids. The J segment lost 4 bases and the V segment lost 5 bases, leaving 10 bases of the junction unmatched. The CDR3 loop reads CASSPGPGTGSDTQYF. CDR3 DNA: TGTGCCAGCAGCCCGGGTCCCGGGACAGGGTCAGATACGCAGTATTTT.